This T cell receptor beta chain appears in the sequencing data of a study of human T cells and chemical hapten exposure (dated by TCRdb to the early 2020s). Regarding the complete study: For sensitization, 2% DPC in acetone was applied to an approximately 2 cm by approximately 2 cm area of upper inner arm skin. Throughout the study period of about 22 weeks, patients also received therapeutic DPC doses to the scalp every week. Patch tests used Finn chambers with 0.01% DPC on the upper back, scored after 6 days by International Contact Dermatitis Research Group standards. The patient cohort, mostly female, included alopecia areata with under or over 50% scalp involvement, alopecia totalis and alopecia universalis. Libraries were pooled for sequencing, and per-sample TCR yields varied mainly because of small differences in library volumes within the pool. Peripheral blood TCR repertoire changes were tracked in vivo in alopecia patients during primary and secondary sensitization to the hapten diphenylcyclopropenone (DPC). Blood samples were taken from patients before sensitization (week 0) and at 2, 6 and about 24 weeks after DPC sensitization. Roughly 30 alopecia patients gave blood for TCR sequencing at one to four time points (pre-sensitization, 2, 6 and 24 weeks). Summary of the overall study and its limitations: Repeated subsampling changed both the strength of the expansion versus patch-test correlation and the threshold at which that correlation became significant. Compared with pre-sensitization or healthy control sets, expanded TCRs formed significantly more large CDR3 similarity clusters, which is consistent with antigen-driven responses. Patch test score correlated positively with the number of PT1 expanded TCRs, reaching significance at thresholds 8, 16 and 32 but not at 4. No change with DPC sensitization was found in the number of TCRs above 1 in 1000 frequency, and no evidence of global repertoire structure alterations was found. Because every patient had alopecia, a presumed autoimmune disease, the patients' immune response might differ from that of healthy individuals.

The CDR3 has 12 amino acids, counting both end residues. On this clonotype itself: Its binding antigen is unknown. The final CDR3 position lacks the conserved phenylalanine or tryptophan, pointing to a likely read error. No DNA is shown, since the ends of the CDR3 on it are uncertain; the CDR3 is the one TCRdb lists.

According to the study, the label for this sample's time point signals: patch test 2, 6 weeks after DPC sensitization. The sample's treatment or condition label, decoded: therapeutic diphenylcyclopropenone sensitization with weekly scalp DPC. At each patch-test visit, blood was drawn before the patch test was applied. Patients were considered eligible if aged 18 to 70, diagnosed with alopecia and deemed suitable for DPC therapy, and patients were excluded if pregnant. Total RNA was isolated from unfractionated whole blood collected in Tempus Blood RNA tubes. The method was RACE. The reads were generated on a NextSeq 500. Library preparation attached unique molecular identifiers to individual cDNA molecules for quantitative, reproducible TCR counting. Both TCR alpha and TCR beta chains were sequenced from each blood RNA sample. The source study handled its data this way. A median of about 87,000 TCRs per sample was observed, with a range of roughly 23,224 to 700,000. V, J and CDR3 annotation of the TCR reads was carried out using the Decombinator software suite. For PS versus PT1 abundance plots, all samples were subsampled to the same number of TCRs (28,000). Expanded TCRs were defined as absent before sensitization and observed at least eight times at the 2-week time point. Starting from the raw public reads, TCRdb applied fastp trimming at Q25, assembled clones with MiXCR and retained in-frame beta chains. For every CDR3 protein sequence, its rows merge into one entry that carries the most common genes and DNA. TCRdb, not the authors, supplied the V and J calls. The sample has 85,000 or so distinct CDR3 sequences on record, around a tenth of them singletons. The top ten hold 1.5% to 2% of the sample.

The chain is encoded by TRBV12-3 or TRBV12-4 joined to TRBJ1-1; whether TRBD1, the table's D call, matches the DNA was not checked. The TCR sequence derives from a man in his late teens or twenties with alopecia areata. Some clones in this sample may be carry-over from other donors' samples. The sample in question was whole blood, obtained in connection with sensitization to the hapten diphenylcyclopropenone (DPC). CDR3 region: CASSSPGQGPIV.